These 27 T cell receptor beta chains share one sample of origin, sequenced in a study of cytomegalovirus exposure and HLA in healthy donors. Both 60 Vbeta primers and 13 Jbeta primers went into the PCR. Using immunoSEQ multiplex PCR, the repertoire was profiled, and TCRdb retains in-frame clones only, with some absent. The profile covers about 160,000 clones, with 70% to 80% appearing a single time and over 1.3% taken by the ten largest. Sequences were obtained from PBMCs. The receptors derive from a man in his sixties in good health and CMV-seronegative.

This chain uses TRBV27 with TRBJ2-7; D is perhaps TRBD2 (5 bases). The CDR3 sequence is 15 residues long. Per the germline V gene, CDR1 is MNHEY and CDR2 is SMNVEV (reference sequence). The V end lost 4 bases, the J end lost 3 bases, and 16 bases lay between the germline ends. CDR3 in amino acids: CASSSARGYYYEQYF. The CDR3 DNA reads as TGTGCCAGCAGTTCCGCCCGAGGGTATTACTACGAGCAGTACTTC.

V is TRBV7-2 and J is TRBJ2-7; 7 bases fit TRBD2. This CDR3 contains 14 residues. CDR1 SGHTA and CDR2 FQGNSA come from the germline V gene. V lost 2 bases and J lost 6; bases outside the gene matches: 7. CDR3 coding DNA: TGTGCCAGCAGCTTAACTAGGGGAGGGGCCGAGCAGTACTTC. Translation gives CASSLTRGGAEQYF.

The chain joins TRBV30 to TRBJ2-7; TRBD1 matches 9 bases. Germline lookup yields CDR1 GTSNPN and CDR2 SVGIG (reference sequence). The junction had 5 bases not matched to a gene; V was cut back by 2 bases and J by 3 bases. The CDR3 is made up of 14 amino acids. DNA for the CDR3: TGTGCCTGGAGTACAGGGGGCCAATTCTACGAGCAGTACTTC. Translating it yields CAWSTGGQFYEQYF.

This clone has just a few counts. This chain connects TRBV27 to TRBJ1-5; the D is unclear. CDR3 length: 15 residues. The V end lost 1 base, the J end lost 1 base, and 8 bases lay between the germline ends. Germline V CDR1 and CDR2: MNHEY, SMNVEV (reference sequence). CDR3 nucleotides: TGTGCCAGCAGTTTATTGGGCAGAAGCAATCAGCCCCAGCATTTT. Protein sequence: CASSLLGRSNQPQHF.

In nucleotides, the CDR3 is TGTGCCTGGGGGAGGTCCGGCTCTGGGGCCAACGTCCTGACTTTC. Its translation is CAWGRSGSGANVLTF. V is TRBV30 and J is TRBJ2-6, with D possibly matching TRBD2 (6 bases). The germline CDR1 and CDR2 sequences are GTSNPN and SVGIG (reference sequence). Trimming left V 5 bases short and J 0 bases short, with 11 bases between. The length of the CDR3 is 15 residues.

The chain employs TRBV7-2 and TRBJ1-4; D is unresolved. Germline V gene data show CDR1 as SGHTA and CDR2 as FQGNSA. V lost 5 bases and J 11 bases, leaving 15 bases between the germline ends. The CDR3 length is 13 residues. CDR3 protein: CASSEPGGWKLFF. CDR3 bases: TGTGCCAGCAGCGAACCGGGAGGGTGGAAACTGTTTTTT.

This sequence joins TRBV10-2 and TRBJ1-4; the match to TRBD1 covers 7 bases. Germline V gene sequence: CDR1 WSHSY, CDR2 SAAADI. The CDR3 is 17 residues long. V was clipped by 2 bases and J by 4 bases; unmatched bases: 10. The CDR3 DNA follows: TGCGCCAGCAGTGAGCCGGGGGACAGCACTTATAATGAAAAACTGTTTTTT. The encoded protein is CASSEPGDSTYNEKLFF.

CDR3 loop: CAWSVGPYTGSSYNEQFF. CDR3 nucleotide sequence: TGTGCCTGGAGTGTTGGCCCGTACACGGGTAGCTCCTACAATGAGCAGTTCTTC. This chain links TRBV30 with TRBJ2-1; no definite D call. This CDR3 comprises 18 residues. The germline CDR1 and CDR2 sequences are GTSNPN and SVGIG (reference sequence). The germline V and J ends were trimmed by 0 bases and 0 bases, with 18 bases remaining between them.

The V gene is TRBV6-4, the J gene TRBJ2-3; TRBD2 aligns across 10 bases. The CDR3 contains 14 residues. Germline V gene lookup returns CDR1 MRHNA and CDR2 SNTAGT. Losses at the gene ends were 8 bases for V and 4 bases for J; bases not matched to a gene: 6. The CDR3 loop reads CASRSGGASDTQYF. CDR3 in DNA: TGTGCCAGCCGCAGCGGGGGGGCTTCAGATACGCAGTATTTT.

This rearrangement joins TRBV15 to TRBJ2-1, with D unclear. Trimming took off 4 bases at V and 4 bases at J, with 8 bases between the two ends. The CDR3 has 13 amino acids. CDR1 and CDR2 (germline): LNHNV, YYDKDF (reference sequence). The CDR3 DNA sequence: TGTGCCACCAGCACCCCTCAGTACAATGAGCAGTTCTTC. The encoded protein is CATSTPQYNEQFF.

Concerning this clone itself: Distinct nucleotide sequences in the sample also encode this CDR3. The chain couples TRBV4-3 to TRBJ2-3; 7 bases map to TRBD1. Germline V gene sequence: CDR1 LGHNA, CDR2 YSLEER. V was pared by 4 bases and J by 4 bases, with 5 bases of the junction left unmatched. The CDR3 length is 14 residues. The CDR3 bases are TGCGCCAGCAGCCCGGGGCAGGGGGCAGATACGCAGTATTTT. It is translated as CASSPGQGADTQYF.

DNA for the CDR3: TGTGCCAGCAGTCCCCTCCCCAGAGGGCTAATTATAGGGGATACGCAGTATTTT. Encoded protein: CASSPLPRGLIIGDTQYF. The V and J genes are TRBV28 and TRBJ2-3, with D maybe TRBD2 (5 bases). Germline V gene sequence: CDR1 MDHEN, CDR2 SYDVKM. The ends were cut back, 5 bases at V and 6 bases at J, with 27 bases in the middle. The CDR3 totals 18 residues.

The chain uses TRBV2 and TRBJ1-3; D is perhaps TRBD1 (5 bases). Looked up from germline, CDR1 is SNHLY and CDR2 is FYNNEI. CDR3 length: 16 amino acids. V gave up 2 bases and J gave up 10 bases, with 21 bases separating them. DNA of the CDR3: TGTGCCAGCAGTGAACGCAGGGCCGGCTCGGGGGGGACCATATATTTT. Amino acids: CASSERRAGSGGTIYF.

This clone was seen once. V and J are TRBV5-8 and TRBJ2-7; no firm D call. The CDR3 extends over 13 amino acids. CDR1 is SGHTS, CDR2 YDEGEE, per germline. V lost 7 bases, J lost 3 bases, and 14 bases lay in between. DNA for the CDR3: TGTGCCAGCCGGCCTGCGGCGTTCTACGAGCAGTACTTC. It is translated as CASRPAAFYEQYF.

This clone was observed a single time. At one boundary the junction diverges from the germline segment, which might be a read error. The V call is TRBV7-9, the J call TRBJ1-1; 7 nucleotides line up with TRBD1. The CDR3 runs 16 residues. CDR1 and CDR2 from the germline V gene are SEHNR and FQNEAQ (reference sequence). The CDR3 sequence: CSSSFPTGARDTEAFF. The CDR3 bases are TGTTCCAGCAGCTTTCCAACAGGGGCTCGGGACACTGAAGCTTTCTTT. The full variable domain, its missing parts supplied by reference TRBV7-9 and TRBJ1-1, is DTGVSQNPRHKITKRGQNVTFRCDPISEHNRLYWYRQTLGQGPEFLTYFQNEAQLEKSRLLSDRFSAERPKGSFSTLEIQRTEQGDSAMYLCSSSFPTGARDTEAFFGQGTRLTVV.

This rearrangement joins TRBV27 to TRBJ2-1, with D possibly being TRBD1 (5 bases). V dropped 5 bases and J dropped 12 bases, with 20 bases sitting between them. The CDR3 has 14 amino acids. In germline, CDR1 is MNHEY, CDR2 SMNVEV (reference sequence). CDR3: CASSTWTTGGRQFF. For the CDR3, the DNA is TGTGCCAGCAGTACCTGGACAACTGGTGGCCGGCAGTTCTTC.

The chain uses TRBV11-2 and TRBJ2-7, with D perhaps TRBD1 (6 bases). CDR3 size: 14 residues. The ends were cut back, 11 bases at V and 0 bases at J, with 17 bases in the middle. CDR1 is SGHAT, CDR2 FQNNGV, per germline. The CDR3 region has the DNA TGTGCCTGTGATCGGGCAGGGGTCTCCTACGAGCAGTACTTC. This encodes CACDRAGVSYEQYF.

This chain's CDR3 is CASSPRGRLSYEQYF. The CDR3 nucleotides are TGTGCCAGCAGCCCGCGAGGGAGATTATCCTACGAGCAGTACTTC. This sequence joins TRBV7-6 and TRBJ2-7, with D possibly matching TRBD2 (5 bases). The ends were cut back, 5 bases at V and 1 base at J, with 15 bases in the middle. The V gene's germline CDR1 is SGHVS and CDR2 FNYEAQ. There are 15 residues in the CDR3.

The chain is built from TRBV7-9 and TRBJ2-7, with a weak D call TRBD2 (5 bases). The V end was cut by 10 bases, the J end by 1 base, with 20 bases between. Germline assignment: CDR1 SEHNR and CDR2 FQNEAQ (reference sequence). This CDR3 is built from 15 residues. The CDR3 DNA is TGTGCCACCGTCGCCCGGGGAGTCCTATCCTACGAGCAGTACTTC. Translation: CATVARGVLSYEQYF. Combining the CDR3 with reference TRBV7-9 and TRBJ2-7 gives the whole variable domain DTGVSQNPRHKITKRGQNVTFRCDPISEHNRLYWYRQTLGQGPEFLTYFQNEAQLEKSRLLSDRFSAERPKGSFSTLEIQRTEQGDSAMYLCATVARGVLSYEQYFGPGTRLTVT.

As DNA, the CDR3 is TGCGCCACCGGACTTAGGACCCAGTACTTC. Translating gives CATGLRTQYF. This rearrangement joins TRBV10-2 to TRBJ2-5; D may be TRBD2 (5 bases). The CDR3 spans 10 residues. The V gene lost 10 bases and the J gene lost 7 bases, with 10 bases spanning the gap. Germline loops: CDR1 WSHSY, CDR2 SAAADI.

The genes are TRBV6-6 and TRBJ2-1, with D unclear. CDR3 size: 13 residues. Trimming cost V 7 bases and J 5 bases, with 12 bases left between them. Per germline, CDR1 MNHNY and CDR2 SVGAGI (reference sequence). The CDR3 loop is CASIFDLHNEQFF. The CDR3 coding sequence is TGTGCCAGCATATTTGACTTGCACAATGAGCAGTTCTTC.

The chain employs TRBV28 and TRBJ2-7; possible D gene TRBD2, 6 bases. There are 14 residues in the CDR3. CDR1 is MDHEN and CDR2 is SYDVKM in the germline V gene. Trimming removed 2 bases at V and 0 bases at J, with 8 bases between. In nucleotides, the CDR3 is TGTGCCAGCAGTTTAGCGGGGTACTCCTACGAGCAGTACTTC. It is translated as CASSLAGYSYEQYF. The variable domain in full, completed from reference TRBV28 and TRBJ2-7, reads DVKVTQSSRYLVKRTGEKVFLECVQDMDHENMFWYRQDPGLGLRLIYFSYDVKMKEKGDIPEGYSVSREKKERFSLILESASTNQTSMYLCASSLAGYSYEQYFGPGTRLTVT.

The V gene is TRBV6-5, the J gene TRBJ2-1; 7 positions match TRBD1. V gave up 4 bases and J gave up 4 bases; unmatched junction bases: 4. The CDR3 runs 14 residues. CDR1 and CDR2 from the germline V gene are MNHEY and SVGAGI. The CDR3 protein is CASSSGTEYNEQFF. The CDR3 DNA follows: TGTGCCAGCAGTTCCGGGACAGAGTACAATGAGCAGTTCTTC.

This clone has only a few counts. The chain combines TRBV28 with TRBJ2-4; D uncertain. Looked up from germline, CDR1 is MDHEN and CDR2 is SYDVKM. V was cut by 6 bases and J by 0 bases, with 18 bases left in between. This CDR3 is built from 17 residues. The CDR3 bases are TGTGCCAGCAGCCTACCCCCCTTTACTCTAGCCAAAAACATTCAGTACTTC. Its protein is CASSLPPFTLAKNIQYF. Based on the CDR3 plus reference TRBV28 and TRBJ2-4, the full variable domain is DVKVTQSSRYLVKRTGEKVFLECVQDMDHENMFWYRQDPGLGLRLIYFSYDVKMKEKGDIPEGYSVSREKKERFSLILESASTNQTSMYLCASSLPPFTLAKNIQYFGAGTRLSVL.

The chain combines TRBV27 with TRBJ2-2, with D perhaps matching TRBD1 (6 bases). Germline V gene data show CDR1 as MNHEY and CDR2 as SMNVEV (reference sequence). CDR3 length equals 14 residues. V was shortened by 6 bases and J by 2 bases, with 10 bases between the two germline ends. CDR3 region: CASRQQGNTGELFF. The CDR3 DNA sequence: TGTGCCAGCAGGCAACAGGGTAACACCGGGGAGCTGTTTTTT.

A remark on this clone: Distinct nucleotide sequences in the sample also encode this CDR3. The chain links TRBV6-5 to TRBJ2-7; D may be TRBD1 (6 bases). The CDR3 has 14 residues. Looked up from germline, CDR1 is MNHEY and CDR2 is SVGAGI. The V and J ends lost 7 bases and 3 bases respectively, with 16 bases between them. The CDR3 sequence is CASTRSKGGYEQYF. The CDR3 DNA sequence: TGTGCCAGCACTCGTTCCAAAGGGGGCTACGAGCAGTACTTC.

V is TRBV6-1 and J is TRBJ1-1; a possible D gene is TRBD1 (6 bases). Germline lookup yields CDR1 MNHNS and CDR2 SASEGT. Trimming removed 6 bases from V and 0 bases from J, with 23 bases in between. CDR3 length: 18 amino acids. The CDR3 bases are TGTGCCAGCAGGGAACAGGGAGGGGGTGCGTCGATGAACACTGAAGCTTTCTTT. It translates to CASREQGGGASMNTEAFF.